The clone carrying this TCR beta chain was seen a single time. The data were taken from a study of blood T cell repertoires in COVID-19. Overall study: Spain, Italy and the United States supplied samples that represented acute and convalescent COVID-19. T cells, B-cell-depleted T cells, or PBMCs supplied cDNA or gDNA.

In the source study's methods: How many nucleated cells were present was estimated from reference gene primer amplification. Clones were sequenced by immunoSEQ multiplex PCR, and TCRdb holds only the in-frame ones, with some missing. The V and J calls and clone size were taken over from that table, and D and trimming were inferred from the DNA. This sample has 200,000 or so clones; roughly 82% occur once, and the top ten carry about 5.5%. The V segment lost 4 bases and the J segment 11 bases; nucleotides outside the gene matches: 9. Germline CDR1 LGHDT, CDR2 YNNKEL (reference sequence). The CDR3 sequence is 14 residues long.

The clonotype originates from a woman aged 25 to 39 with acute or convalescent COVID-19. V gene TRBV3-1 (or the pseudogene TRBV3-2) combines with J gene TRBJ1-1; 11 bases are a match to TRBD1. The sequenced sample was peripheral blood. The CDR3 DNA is TGTGCCAGCAGCCCTACCCGGACAGGGGGCTACGCTTTCTTT. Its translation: CASSPTRTGGYAFF.